Each of the 2 T cell receptor beta chains below was sequenced from the same sample in a study of cytomegalovirus exposure and HLA in healthy donors. 60 Vbeta and 13 Jbeta primers were used in PCR. Sequenced by immunoSEQ multiplex PCR; TCRdb stores in-frame clones only, minus some. The sample consists of some 180,000 clones, about three quarters of them appearing once. The specimen was PBMCs. Every receptor here comes from a man aged 18-30 years in good health and CMV-seronegative.

The V and J genes are TRBV18 and TRBJ2-7; TRBD2 matches at 10 bases. J lost 0 bases, V lost 6 bases, and 8 bases had no gene match. This CDR3 is built from 16 residues. Germline V lookup: CDR1 KGHSH, CDR2 LQKENI. CDR3 DNA sequence: TGTGCCAGCTCGGAGGGGACTAGCGCAAGCTCCTACGAGCAGTACTTC. Protein sequence: CASSEGTSASSYEQYF.

This chain links TRBV19 with TRBJ1-5, with a tentative D call TRBD1 (5 bases). V lost 7 bases and J 7 bases, leaving 11 bases between the germline ends. This CDR3 contains 12 residues. Germline CDR1 is LNHDA and CDR2 is SQIVND (reference sequence). CDR3 loop: CASIGAGQPQHF. In nucleotides, the CDR3 is TGTGCCAGTATAGGGGCGGGGCAGCCCCAGCATTTT.